The entry below gives a single T cell receptor beta chain sequence along with its context. Its antigen is unidentified. The record originates from a study of long-term antiretroviral therapy in people with HIV. Researchers ran immunoSEQ v3.0 at survey level. Sequencing was performed with immunoSEQ multiplex PCR; in TCRdb, only in-frame clones are kept and a portion is missing. The table records some 40,000 clones, roughly four fifths of them present only once. There are 16 residues in the CDR3. The germline CDR1 and CDR2 sequences are WSHSY and SAAADI. The V and J ends lost 4 bases and 1 base respectively, with 14 bases between them. General study results and limits: Collection of the blood took place between the mid-2000s and the late 2010s. The ART regimens in use then may have been less effective than current ones. Once patients were on ART, diversity went higher but still fell short of transplant donor controls.

The receptor was isolated from a man younger than 35 with HIV. The starting material was unsorted PBMCs, obtained 1 year after starting antiretroviral therapy. The gene calls are TRBV10-2 and TRBJ2-1, with a possible D match to TRBD2 (6 bases). In DNA, the CDR3 is TGCGCCAGCAGTGGCCCCGCAGGGAGGTCCTACAATGAGCAGTTCTTC. It is translated as CASSGPAGRSYNEQFF.